This T cell receptor beta chain was identified during a study of blood T cell repertoires in COVID-19. The overall study: COVID-19 samples, acute and convalescent, were from the United States, Italy and Spain. Sources were T cells, B-cell-depleted T cells, or PBMCs; the material itself was cDNA or gDNA.

Assay used: immunoSEQ multiplex PCR; TCRdb lists only in-frame clones, some missing. The sample gives tens of thousands of clones, around 85% of which show up once; roughly 60% is in the top ten. The ends lost 5 bases at V and 3 bases at J; junction bases unmatched: 6. Germline V CDR1 and CDR2: MNHNY, SVGAGI (reference sequence). The CDR3 loop spans 15 amino acids. The gene calls are TRBV6-6 and TRBJ2-1; 8 bases match TRBD1. This receptor was identified in a woman aged 80 or over with acute or convalescent COVID-19. The sequencing input was peripheral blood. Written as DNA, the CDR3 is TGTGCCAGCAGTCCCACAGGGGGAGGCTACAATGAGCAGTTCTTC. It yields the protein CASSPTGGGYNEQFF.